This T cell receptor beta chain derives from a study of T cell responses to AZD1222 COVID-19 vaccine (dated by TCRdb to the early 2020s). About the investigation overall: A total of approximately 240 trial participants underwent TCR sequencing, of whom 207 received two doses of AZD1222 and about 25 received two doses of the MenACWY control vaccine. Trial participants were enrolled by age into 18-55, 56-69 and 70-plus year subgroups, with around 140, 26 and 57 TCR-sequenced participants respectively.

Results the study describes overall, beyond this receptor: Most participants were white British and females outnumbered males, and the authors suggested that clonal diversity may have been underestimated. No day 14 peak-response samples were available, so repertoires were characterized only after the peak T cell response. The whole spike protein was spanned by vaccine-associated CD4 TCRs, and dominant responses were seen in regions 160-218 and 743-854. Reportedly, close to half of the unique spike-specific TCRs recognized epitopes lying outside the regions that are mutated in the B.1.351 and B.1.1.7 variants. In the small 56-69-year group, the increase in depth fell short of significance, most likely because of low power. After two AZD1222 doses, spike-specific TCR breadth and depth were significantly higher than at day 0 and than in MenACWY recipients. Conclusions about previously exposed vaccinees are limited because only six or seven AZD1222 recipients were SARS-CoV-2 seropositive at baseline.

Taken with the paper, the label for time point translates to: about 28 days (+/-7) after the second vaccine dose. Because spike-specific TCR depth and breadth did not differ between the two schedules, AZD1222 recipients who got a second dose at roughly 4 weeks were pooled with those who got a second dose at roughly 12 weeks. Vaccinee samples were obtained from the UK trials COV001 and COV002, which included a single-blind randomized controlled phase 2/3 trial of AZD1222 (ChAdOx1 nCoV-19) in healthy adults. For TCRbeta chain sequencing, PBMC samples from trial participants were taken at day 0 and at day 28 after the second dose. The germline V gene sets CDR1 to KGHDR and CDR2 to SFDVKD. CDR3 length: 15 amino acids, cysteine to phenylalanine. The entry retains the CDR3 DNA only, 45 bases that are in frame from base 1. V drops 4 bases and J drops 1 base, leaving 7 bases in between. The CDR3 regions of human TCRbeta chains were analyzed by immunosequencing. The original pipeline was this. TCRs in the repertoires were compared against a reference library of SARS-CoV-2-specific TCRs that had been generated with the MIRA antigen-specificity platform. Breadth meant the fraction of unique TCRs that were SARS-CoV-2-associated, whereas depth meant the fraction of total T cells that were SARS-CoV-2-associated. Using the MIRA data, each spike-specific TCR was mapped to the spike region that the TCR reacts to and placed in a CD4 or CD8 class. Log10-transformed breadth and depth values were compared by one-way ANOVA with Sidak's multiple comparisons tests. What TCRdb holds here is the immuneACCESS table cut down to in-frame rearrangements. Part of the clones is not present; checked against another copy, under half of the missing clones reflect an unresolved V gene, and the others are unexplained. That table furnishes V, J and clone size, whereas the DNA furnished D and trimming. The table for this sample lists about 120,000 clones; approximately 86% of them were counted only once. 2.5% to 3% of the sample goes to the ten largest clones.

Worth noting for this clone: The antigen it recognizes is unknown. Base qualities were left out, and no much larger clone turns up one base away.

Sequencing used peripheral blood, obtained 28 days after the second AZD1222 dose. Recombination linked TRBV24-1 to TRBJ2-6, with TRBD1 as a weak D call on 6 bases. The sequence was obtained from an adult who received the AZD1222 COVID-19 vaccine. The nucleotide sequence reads TGTGCCACCAGTGACAGGGGTTCTGGGGCCAACGTCCTGACTTTC. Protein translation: CATSDRGSGANVLTF.